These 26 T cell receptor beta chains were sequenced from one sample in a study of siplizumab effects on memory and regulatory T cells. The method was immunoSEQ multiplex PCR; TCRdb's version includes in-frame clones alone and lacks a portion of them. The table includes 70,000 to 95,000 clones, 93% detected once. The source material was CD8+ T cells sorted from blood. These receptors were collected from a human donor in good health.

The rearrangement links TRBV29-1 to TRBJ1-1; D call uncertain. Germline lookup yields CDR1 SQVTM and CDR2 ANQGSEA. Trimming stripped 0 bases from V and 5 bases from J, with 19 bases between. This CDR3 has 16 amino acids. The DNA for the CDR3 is TGCAGCGTTGAAGAATTCGCAAAGGGAGGTTTGACTGAAGCTTTCTTT. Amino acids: CSVEEFAKGGLTEAFF.

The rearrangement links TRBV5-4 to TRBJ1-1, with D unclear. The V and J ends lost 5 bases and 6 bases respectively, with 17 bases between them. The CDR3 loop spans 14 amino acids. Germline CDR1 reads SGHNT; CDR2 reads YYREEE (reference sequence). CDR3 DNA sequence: TGTGCCAGCAGTCCGCCCGGGGTCGGGGCTGAAGCTTTCTTT. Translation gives CASSPPGVGAEAFF.

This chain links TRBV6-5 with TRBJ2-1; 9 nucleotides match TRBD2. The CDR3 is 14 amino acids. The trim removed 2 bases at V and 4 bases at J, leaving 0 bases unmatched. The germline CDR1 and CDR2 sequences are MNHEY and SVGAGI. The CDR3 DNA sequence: TGTGCCAGCAGTTACACTAGCGGGTACAATGAGCAGTTCTTC. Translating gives CASSYTSGYNEQFF.

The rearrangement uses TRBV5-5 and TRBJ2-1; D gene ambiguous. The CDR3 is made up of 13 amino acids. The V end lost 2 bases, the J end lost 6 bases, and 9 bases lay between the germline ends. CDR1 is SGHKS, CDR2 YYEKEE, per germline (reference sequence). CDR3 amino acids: CASSFMTGNEQFF. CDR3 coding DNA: TGTGCCAGCAGCTTTATGACTGGCAATGAGCAGTTCTTC.

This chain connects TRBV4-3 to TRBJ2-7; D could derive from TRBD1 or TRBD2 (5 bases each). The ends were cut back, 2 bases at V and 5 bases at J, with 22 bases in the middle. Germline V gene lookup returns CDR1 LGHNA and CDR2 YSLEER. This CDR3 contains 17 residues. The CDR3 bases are TGCGCCAGCAGCCAATCCTGGGGGTACTGGGAAGGTCACGAGCAGTACTTC. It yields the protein CASSQSWGYWEGHEQYF.

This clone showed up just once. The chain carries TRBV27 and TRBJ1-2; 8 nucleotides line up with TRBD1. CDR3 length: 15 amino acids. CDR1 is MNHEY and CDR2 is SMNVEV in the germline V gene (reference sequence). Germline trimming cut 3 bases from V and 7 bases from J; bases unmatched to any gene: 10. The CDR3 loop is CASSFQRQGRGGYTF. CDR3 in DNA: TGTGCCAGCAGTTTTCAAAGACAGGGGCGAGGTGGCTACACCTTC.

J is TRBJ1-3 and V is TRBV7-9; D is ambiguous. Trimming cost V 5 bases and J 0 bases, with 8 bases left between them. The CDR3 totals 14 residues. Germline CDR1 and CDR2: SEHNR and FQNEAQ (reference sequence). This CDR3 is CASSPRGSGNTIYF. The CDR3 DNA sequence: TGTGCCAGCAGCCCCCGGGGCTCTGGAAACACCATATATTTT.

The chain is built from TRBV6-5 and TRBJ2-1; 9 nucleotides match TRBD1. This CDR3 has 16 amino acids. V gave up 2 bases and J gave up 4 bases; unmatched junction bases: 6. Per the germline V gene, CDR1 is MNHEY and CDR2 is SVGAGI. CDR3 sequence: CASSYLPGQGYNEQFF. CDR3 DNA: TGTGCCAGCAGTTACCTCCCGGGACAGGGATACAATGAGCAGTTCTTC.

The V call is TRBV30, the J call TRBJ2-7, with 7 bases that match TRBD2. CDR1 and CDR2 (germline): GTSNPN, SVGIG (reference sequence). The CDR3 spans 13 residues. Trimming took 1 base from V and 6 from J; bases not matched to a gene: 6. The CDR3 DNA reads TGTGCCTGGAGTGAACACGGCGGGGGCGAGCAGTACTTC. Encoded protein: CAWSEHGGGEQYF.

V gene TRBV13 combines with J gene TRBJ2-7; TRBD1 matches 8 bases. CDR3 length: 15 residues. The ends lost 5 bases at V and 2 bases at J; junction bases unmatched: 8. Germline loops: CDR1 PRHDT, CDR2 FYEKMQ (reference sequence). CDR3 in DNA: TGTGCCAGCAGCCCCTCCCAGGGGGCTACCTACGAGCAGTACTTC. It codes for CASSPSQGATYEQYF.

The CDR3 bases are TGTGCCATCAGTGAGTCGAGAGGGCGATCTGAAGCTTTCTTT. This translates into CAISESRGRSEAFF. The chain recombines TRBV10-3 with TRBJ1-1; D ambiguous. In germline, CDR1 is ENHRY, CDR2 SYGVKD. V lost 0 bases to trimming and J lost 6 bases, with 11 bases between them. This CDR3 spans 14 amino acids.

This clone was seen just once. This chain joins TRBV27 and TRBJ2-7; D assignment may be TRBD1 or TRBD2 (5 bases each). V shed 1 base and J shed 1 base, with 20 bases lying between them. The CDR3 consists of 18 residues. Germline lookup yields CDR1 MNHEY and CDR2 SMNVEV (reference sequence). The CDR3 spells CASSLWGSGRVESYEQYF. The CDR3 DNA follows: TGTGCCAGCAGTTTATGGGGGTCCGGCAGGGTGGAGTCCTACGAGCAGTACTTC.

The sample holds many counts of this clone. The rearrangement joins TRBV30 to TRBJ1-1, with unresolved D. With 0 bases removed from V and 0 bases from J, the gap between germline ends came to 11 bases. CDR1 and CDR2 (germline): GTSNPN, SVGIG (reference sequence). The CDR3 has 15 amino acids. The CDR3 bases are TGTGCCTGGAGTGTCATTGGTCAGTTGAACACTGAAGCTTTCTTT. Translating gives CAWSVIGQLNTEAFF.

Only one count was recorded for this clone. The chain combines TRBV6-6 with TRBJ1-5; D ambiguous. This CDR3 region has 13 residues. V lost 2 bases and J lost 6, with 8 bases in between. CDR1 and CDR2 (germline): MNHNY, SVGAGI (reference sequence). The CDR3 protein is CASSYESGQPQHF. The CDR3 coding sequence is TGTGCCAGCAGTTACGAGTCGGGTCAGCCCCAGCATTTT.

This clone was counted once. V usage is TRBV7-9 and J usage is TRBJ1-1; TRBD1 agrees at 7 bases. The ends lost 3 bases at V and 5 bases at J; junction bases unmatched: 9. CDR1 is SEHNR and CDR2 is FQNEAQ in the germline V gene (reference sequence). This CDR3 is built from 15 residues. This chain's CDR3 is CASSFRQGVVTEAFF. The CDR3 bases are TGTGCCAGCAGCTTCAGACAGGGTGTAGTGACTGAAGCTTTCTTT.

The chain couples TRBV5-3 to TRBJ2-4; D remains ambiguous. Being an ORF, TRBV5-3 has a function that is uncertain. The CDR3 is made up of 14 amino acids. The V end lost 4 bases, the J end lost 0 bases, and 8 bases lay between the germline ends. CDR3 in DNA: TGTGCCAGAAGCACTGTATCAGCCAAAAACATTCAGTACTTC. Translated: CARSTVSAKNIQYF.

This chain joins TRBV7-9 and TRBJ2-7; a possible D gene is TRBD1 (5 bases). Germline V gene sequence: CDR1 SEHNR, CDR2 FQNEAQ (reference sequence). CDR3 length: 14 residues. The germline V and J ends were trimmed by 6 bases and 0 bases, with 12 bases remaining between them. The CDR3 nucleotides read TGTGCCAGCAGGCCCGCAGGGAACTCCTACGAGCAGTACTTC. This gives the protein CASRPAGNSYEQYF.

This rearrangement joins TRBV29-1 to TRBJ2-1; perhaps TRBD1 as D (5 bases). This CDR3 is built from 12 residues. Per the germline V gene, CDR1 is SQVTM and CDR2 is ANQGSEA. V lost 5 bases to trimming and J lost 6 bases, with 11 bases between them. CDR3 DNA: TGCAGCGTTCGAAGGGGTAGCAATGAGCAGTTCTTC. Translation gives CSVRRGSNEQFF.

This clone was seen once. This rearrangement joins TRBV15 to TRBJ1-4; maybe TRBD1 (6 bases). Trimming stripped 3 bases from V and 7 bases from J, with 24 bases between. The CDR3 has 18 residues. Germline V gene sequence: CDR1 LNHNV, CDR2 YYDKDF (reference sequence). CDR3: CATSRSPGAKRSGEKLFF. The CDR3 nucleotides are TGTGCCACCAGCAGGTCTCCGGGGGCGAAGAGATCAGGTGAAAAACTGTTTTTT.

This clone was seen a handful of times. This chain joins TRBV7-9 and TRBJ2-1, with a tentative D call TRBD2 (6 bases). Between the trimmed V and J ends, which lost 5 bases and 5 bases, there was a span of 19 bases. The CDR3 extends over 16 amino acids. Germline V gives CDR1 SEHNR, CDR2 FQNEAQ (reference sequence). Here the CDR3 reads CASSQVGTRRNNEQFF. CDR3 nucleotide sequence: TGTGCCAGCAGCCAGGTGGGGACTCGCCGAAACAATGAGCAGTTCTTC. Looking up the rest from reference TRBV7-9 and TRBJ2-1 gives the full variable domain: DTGVSQNPRHKITKRGQNVTFRCDPISEHNRLYWYRQTLGQGPEFLTYFQNEAQLEKSRLLSDRFSAERPKGSFSTLEIQRTEQGDSAMYLCASSQVGTRRNNEQFFGPGTRLTVL.

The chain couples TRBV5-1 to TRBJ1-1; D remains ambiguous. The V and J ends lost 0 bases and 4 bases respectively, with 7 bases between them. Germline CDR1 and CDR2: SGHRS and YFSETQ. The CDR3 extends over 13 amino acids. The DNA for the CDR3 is TGCGCCAGCAGCTTGGCCTGGGGCACTGAAGCTTTCTTT. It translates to CASSLAWGTEAFF.

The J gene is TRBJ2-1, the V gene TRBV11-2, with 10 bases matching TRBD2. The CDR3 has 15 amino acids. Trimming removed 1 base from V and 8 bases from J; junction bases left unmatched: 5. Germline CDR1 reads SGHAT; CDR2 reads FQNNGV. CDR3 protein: CASSLALAGVDEQFF. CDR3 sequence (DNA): TGTGCCAGCAGCTTAGCCCTAGCGGGAGTTGATGAGCAGTTCTTC.

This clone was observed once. CDR3 region: CASSLRVVYGYTF. The CDR3 DNA sequence: TGTGCCAGCAGTCTGAGGGTAGTCTATGGCTACACCTTC. V usage is TRBV6-1 and J usage is TRBJ1-2, with unresolved D. Germline CDR1 and CDR2: MNHNS and SASEGT. Deletions cut 5 bases from V and 4 bases from J, with 11 bases between. The CDR3 has 13 residues.

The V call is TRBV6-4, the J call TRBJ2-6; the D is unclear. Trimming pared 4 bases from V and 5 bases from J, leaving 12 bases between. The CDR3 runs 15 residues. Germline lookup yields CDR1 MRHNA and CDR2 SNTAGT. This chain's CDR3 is CASSGRQSRANVLTF. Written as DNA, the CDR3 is TGTGCCAGCAGTGGACGACAAAGTCGGGCCAACGTCCTGACTTTC.

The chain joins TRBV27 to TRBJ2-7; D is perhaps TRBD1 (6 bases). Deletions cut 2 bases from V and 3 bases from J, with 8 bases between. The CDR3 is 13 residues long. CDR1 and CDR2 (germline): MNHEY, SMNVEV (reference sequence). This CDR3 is CASSLGTFYEQYF. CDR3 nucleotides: TGTGCCAGCAGTTTAGGGACATTCTACGAGCAGTACTTC.

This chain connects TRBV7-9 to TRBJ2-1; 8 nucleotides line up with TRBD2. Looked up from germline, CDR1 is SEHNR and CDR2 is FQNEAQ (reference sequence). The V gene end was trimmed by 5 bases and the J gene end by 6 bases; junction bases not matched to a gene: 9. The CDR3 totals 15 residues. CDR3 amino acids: CASSQPEGTSNEQFF. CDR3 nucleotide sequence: TGTGCCAGCAGCCAGCCAGAAGGGACTAGCAATGAGCAGTTCTTC.